This T cell receptor beta chain was recovered during a study of OX40 agonist ivuxolimab in advanced cancers. Study-wide findings and caveats: Expanded clones were, on average, more numerous among CD8+ T cells than CD4+. Partial responders treated at 0.1-3.0 mg/kg exhibited clonal expansion among the lowest measured.

For this clone: Its antigen is unknown.

Some clones are missing from TCRdb's copy, which holds only in-frame ones; the method was immunoSEQ multiplex PCR. The sample yields about 64,000 clones, approximately 85% seen once. V was cut by 7 bases and J by 4 bases, with 13 bases left in between. Germline-derived CDR1 and CDR2 are SQVTM and ANQGSEA. CDR3 size: 12 residues. The chain is built from TRBV29-1 and TRBJ1-1; TRBD1 is a possible D gene (6 bases). This sequence was found in an adult with an advanced solid tumor such as melanoma, head and neck, liver or kidney cancer. The sample here was CD4+ or CD8+ T cells sorted from blood, taken in a trial of the OX40 agonist ivuxolimab. For the CDR3, the DNA is TGCAGCGCTGCCAGGGGCACCACTGAAGCTTTCTTT. This encodes CSAARGTTEAFF.